What follows is one TCR beta chain and its context. Its antigen remains unidentified. CDR3 length equals 17 residues. Per germline, CDR1 SGHVT and CDR2 SQSDAQ. Trimming removed 0 bases from V and 6 bases from J, with 18 bases in between. Analyses pooled second doses at about 4 or about 12 weeks. This sample was included in a study of T cell responses to AZD1222 COVID-19 vaccine. Findings and limits, study-wide: Baseline seropositivity occurred in only a handful of AZD1222 recipients. Nearly half of unique spike-specific TCRs reportedly avoided B.1.351 and B.1.1.7 mutated regions. There were vaccine-associated CD4 TCRs across spike, dominant at 160-218 and 743-854.

Generated by immunoSEQ multiplex PCR, the TCRdb table keeps only in-frame clones and is missing some. The sample comprises approximately 150,000 clones, around nine tenths of which are singletons, and around 0.99% rests with the top ten. Material: peripheral blood, obtained 28 days after the second AZD1222 dose. The chain is built from TRBV7-4 and TRBJ1-5; possibly TRBD1 for D (6 bases). This TCR came from an adult who received the AZD1222 COVID-19 vaccine. The CDR3 region is CASSLAPGGEDSQPQHF. The DNA of the CDR3 is TGTGCCAGCAGCTTAGCCCCCGGGGGAGAGGACAGTCAGCCCCAGCATTTT. Full variable domain (rest looked up from reference TRBV7-4 and TRBJ1-5): GAGVSQSPRYKVAKRGRDVALRCDSISGHVTLYWYRQTLGQGSEVLTYSQSDAQRDKSGRPSGRFSAERPERSVSTLKIQRTEQGDSAVYLCASSLAPGGEDSQPQHFGDGTRLSIL.